The 18 T cell receptor beta chains given below trace back to one sample, sequenced in a study of blood T cell repertoires in COVID-19. Repertoires were generated with immunoSEQ multiplex PCR, while TCRdb's copy carries only in-frame clones and drops some. The data contain hundreds of thousands of clones, 90% of them seen just once; the ten biggest clones take up 1.2%. Sequencing was carried out using PBMCs or T cells enriched from blood (not recorded which). Every receptor here comes from a man younger than 40 who had recovered from COVID-19.

The chain combines TRBV6-2 or TRBV6-3 with TRBJ2-7, with 8 bases matching TRBD2. The CDR3 runs 15 residues. V lost 2 bases and J lost 3; bases outside the gene matches: 6. Germline CDR1 MNHEY, CDR2 SVGEGT. The CDR3 here is CASSYVMAGGYEQYF. As DNA, the CDR3 is TGTGCCAGCAGTTACGTAATGGCGGGGGGCTACGAGCAGTACTTC.

This chain uses TRBV10-3 with TRBJ1-4, with 7 bases matching TRBD1. Trimming at V came to 7 bases and at J to 8 bases, leaving 7 bases not matched to a gene. Germline V lookup: CDR1 ENHRY, CDR2 SYGVKD. The CDR3 sequence is 13 residues long. CDR3 loop: CAITGTVGEKLFF. The CDR3 DNA reads TGTGCCATCACCGGGACAGTGGGAGAAAAACTGTTTTTT.

The rearrangement uses TRBV9 and TRBJ2-2, with TRBD2 identical over 10 bases. J gave up 7 bases and V 2 bases, and 5 bases lay outside the gene matches. The germline CDR1 and CDR2 sequences are SGDLS and YYNGEE. The CDR3 contains 15 residues. This CDR3 is CASSVSGLAVGELFF. The CDR3 DNA reads TGTGCCAGCAGCGTCTCCGGACTAGCGGTCGGGGAGCTGTTTTTT.

The CDR3 sequence is CASSPHSRGEQFF. Written as DNA, the CDR3 is TGTGCCAGCTCACCACATTCTCGGGGTGAGCAGTTCTTC. This rearrangement joins TRBV18 to TRBJ2-1; D may be TRBD2 (5 bases). Trimming cost V 1 base and J 9 bases, with 10 bases left between them. The CDR3 extends over 13 amino acids. From germline, CDR1 is KGHSH and CDR2 LQKENI. Variable domain in full (rest from reference TRBV18 and TRBJ2-1): NAGVMQNPRHLVRRRGQEARLRCSPMKGHSHVYWYRQLPEEGLKFMVYLQKENIIDESGMPKERFSAEFPKEGPSILRIQQVVRGDSAAYFCASSPHSRGEQFFGPGTRLTVL.

V and J are TRBV19 and TRBJ2-7; 8 bases align to TRBD2. Germline CDR1 is LNHDA and CDR2 is SQIVND (reference sequence). The trim removed 3 bases at V and 1 base at J, leaving 8 bases unmatched. This CDR3 contains 16 residues. The CDR3 DNA is TGTGCCAGTAGTATGGACCCAGCGGGAGCTTCCTACGAGCAGTACTTC. Its protein is CASSMDPAGASYEQYF.

The V gene is TRBV6-2 or TRBV6-3, the J gene TRBJ1-1; no clear D gene. From germline, CDR1 is MNHEY and CDR2 SVGEGT. Between the trimmed V and J ends, which lost 2 bases and 0 bases, there was a span of 7 bases. The CDR3 sequence is 14 residues long. In nucleotides, the CDR3 is TGTGCCAGCAGTTACGGCATTATGAACACTGAAGCTTTCTTT. It specifies CASSYGIMNTEAFF.

This clone was seen just once. The chain links TRBV7-8 to TRBJ2-7; 7 bases agree with TRBD1. V was pared by 1 base and J by 0 bases, with 3 bases of the junction left unmatched. Germline V gene lookup returns CDR1 SGHVS and CDR2 FQNEAQ. The CDR3 runs 15 residues. The CDR3 bases are TGTGCCAGCAGCTTAGGAGGGACAGCCTCCTACGAGCAGTACTTC. Its translation: CASSLGGTASYEQYF.

DNA for the CDR3: TGCGCCAGCAGTGAGGGGACTCCCGGGGGGGCGCAGTATTTT. This sequence encodes CASSEGTPGGAQYF. The rearrangement joins TRBV10-1 to TRBJ2-3; 8 nucleotides line up with TRBD2. This CDR3 spans 14 amino acids. Germline CDR1 reads WNHNN; CDR2 reads SYGVQD (reference sequence). Trimming at V came to 2 bases and at J to 10 bases, leaving 8 bases not matched to a gene.

The rearrangement links TRBV5-8 to TRBJ1-5; 9 bases agree with TRBD1. The germline V gene encodes CDR1 SGHTS and CDR2 YDEGEE. This CDR3 spans 15 amino acids. Trimming cost V 0 bases and J 6 bases; bases outside gene matches: 4. CDR3 protein: CASSLGQGGSQPQHF. The DNA of the CDR3 is TGTGCCAGCAGCTTGGGACAGGGGGGTAGTCAGCCCCAGCATTTT.

The sample holds a few counts of this clone. The gene calls are TRBV6-5 and TRBJ2-7; TRBD1 aligns across 10 bases. This CDR3 is built from 15 residues. Germline V gives CDR1 MNHEY, CDR2 SVGAGI. With 5 bases clipped from V and 4 bases from J, the junction kept 8 bases outside the gene matches. CDR3 bases: TGTGCCAGCAGTCCTCAGACAGGGGGCGTGTACGAGCAGTACTTC. Translated, it gives CASSPQTGGVYEQYF.

The chain is built from TRBV28 and TRBJ2-3; the D gene is possibly TRBD2 (5 bases). With 6 bases removed from V and 5 bases from J, the gap between germline ends came to 15 bases. This CDR3 contains 14 residues. Germline V gives CDR1 MDHEN, CDR2 SYDVKM. CDR3 bases: TGTGCCAGCAGCCCGCCGGGGATCAGAGATACGCAGTATTTT. Its translation: CASSPPGIRDTQYF.

Of note for this clone: Within the sample, other DNA sequences also encode this same CDR3. The CDR3 sequence: CSAGQGSYEQYF. Here the CDR3 DNA reads TGCAGCGCTGGACAGGGAAGCTACGAGCAGTACTTC. This rearrangement joins TRBV29-1 to TRBJ2-7, with 8 bases aligning to TRBD1. The CDR3 totals 12 residues. With 7 bases clipped from V and 3 bases from J, the junction kept 5 bases outside the gene matches. Germline V CDR1 and CDR2: SQVTM, ANQGSEA.

The chain recombines TRBV10-3 with TRBJ2-2; 7 bases are shared with TRBD2. V shed 6 bases, J shed 2 bases, and the junction held 6 bases outside the gene matches. The CDR3 has 15 amino acids. Germline V gene sequence: CDR1 ENHRY, CDR2 SYGVKD. CDR3 sequence (DNA): TGTGCCATCAGGGGCGGCGGGAGTAACACCGGGGAGCTGTTTTTT. Amino acids: CAIRGGGSNTGELFF.

The chain joins TRBV5-4 to TRBJ2-6, with D possibly matching TRBD2 (6 bases). Looked up from germline, CDR1 is SGHNT and CDR2 is YYREEE (reference sequence). V was cut by 0 bases and J by 1 base, with 11 bases left in between. There are 17 residues in the CDR3. The CDR3 here is CASSLGGTGSGANVLTF. For the CDR3, the DNA is TGTGCCAGCAGCTTGGGCGGGACGGGGTCTGGGGCCAACGTCCTGACTTTC.

This clone has just one count. The chain uses TRBV7-8 and TRBJ2-7; D is possibly TRBD2 (6 bases). Germline V gives CDR1 SGHVS, CDR2 FQNEAQ. Trimming cost V 1 base and J 3 bases, with 10 bases left between them. This CDR3 is 14 amino acids long. The CDR3 DNA reads TGTGCCAGCAGCTTAGTCTTCGGGAGCTACGAGCAGTACTTC. Residues: CASSLVFGSYEQYF. Looking up the rest from reference TRBV7-8 and TRBJ2-7 gives the full variable domain: GAGVSQSPRYKVAKRGQDVALRCDPISGHVSLFWYQQALGQGPEFLTYFQNEAQLDKSGLPSDRFFAERPEGSVSTLKIQRTQQEDSAVYLCASSLVFGSYEQYFGPGTRLTVT.

J is TRBJ1-1 and V is TRBV2, with TRBD1 matching over 9 bases. CDR3 length: 12 amino acids. CDR1 SNHLY and CDR2 FYNNEI come from the germline V gene. J lost 3 bases, V lost 11 bases, and 4 bases had no gene match. The chain's CDR3 is CAGRQGDTEAFF. As DNA, the CDR3 is TGTGCCGGTCGACAGGGGGACACTGAAGCTTTCTTT.

The chain combines TRBV5-1 with TRBJ1-1; 8 nucleotides agree with TRBD1. Germline values: CDR1 SGHRS, CDR2 YFSETQ. CDR3 length equals 14 residues. The trim removed 3 bases at V and 3 bases at J, leaving 4 bases unmatched. CDR3 amino acids: CASSSQQGDTEAFF. CDR3 bases: TGCGCCAGCAGCTCCCAACAGGGGGACACTGAAGCTTTCTTT.

The CDR3: CASSLLSGNSPLHF. The CDR3 nucleotides are TGTGCCAGCAGCTTGTTGTCCGGGAATTCACCCCTCCACTTT. The chain is built from TRBV11-1 and TRBJ1-6, with no clear D. Trimming took off 3 bases at V and 7 bases at J, with 10 bases between the two ends. The CDR3 totals 14 residues. CDR1 and CDR2 (germline): SGHAT, FQDESV (reference sequence).